This TCR beta chain was sequenced for a study of T cells after yellow fever vaccination. This clonotype was seen only a few times. As yet, its antigen is unknown. V shed 6 bases, J shed 0 bases, and the junction held 4 bases outside the gene matches. This CDR3 is 13 amino acids long. CDR1 and CDR2 (germline): SQVTM, ANQGSEA. Broader study findings: The study found a weaker secondary response that peaked faster, day 5 versus 15. At under 98% for CD4 and approximately 88% for CD8, most primary-vaccination clones showed up again after the booster.

TCRdb processed the 5' RACE reads anew with MiXCR; each CDR3 protein has one entry. The table records 250,000 to 400,000 distinct CDR3 sequences, approximately 4% of them present only once. Sequencing was performed on PBMCs, taken 5 days after the yellow fever booster vaccination. This chain connects TRBV29-1 to TRBJ1-1; 7 nucleotides match TRBD1. This receptor was identified in a man aged 18 to 35 who received the YFV17D yellow fever vaccine. CDR3 nucleotides: TGCAGCGTGGGACAGAGATTGAACACTGAAGCTTTCTTT. Its protein is CSVGQRLNTEAFF.